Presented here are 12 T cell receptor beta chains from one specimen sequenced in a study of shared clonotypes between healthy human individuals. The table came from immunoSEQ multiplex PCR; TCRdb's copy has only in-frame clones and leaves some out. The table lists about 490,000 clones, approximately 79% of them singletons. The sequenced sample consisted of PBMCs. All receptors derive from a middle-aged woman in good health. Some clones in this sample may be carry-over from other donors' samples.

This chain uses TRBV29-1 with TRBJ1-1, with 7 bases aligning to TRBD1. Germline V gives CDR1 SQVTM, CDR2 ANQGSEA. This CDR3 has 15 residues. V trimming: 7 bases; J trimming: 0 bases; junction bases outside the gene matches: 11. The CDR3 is CSAVKTGMMNTEAFF. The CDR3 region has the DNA TGCAGCGCCGTCAAGACAGGGATGATGAACACTGAAGCTTTCTTT.

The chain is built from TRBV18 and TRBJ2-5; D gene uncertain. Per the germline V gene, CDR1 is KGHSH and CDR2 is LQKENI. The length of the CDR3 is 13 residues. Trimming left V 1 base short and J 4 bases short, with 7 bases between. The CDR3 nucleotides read TGTGCCAGCTCACCACTCGAGATAGAGACCCAGTACTTC. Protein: CASSPLEIETQYF. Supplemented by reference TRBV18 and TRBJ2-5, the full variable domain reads NAGVMQNPRHLVRRRGQEARLRCSPMKGHSHVYWYRQLPEEGLKFMVYLQKENIIDESGMPKERFSAEFPKEGPSILRIQQVVRGDSAAYFCASSPLEIETQYFGPGTRLLVL.

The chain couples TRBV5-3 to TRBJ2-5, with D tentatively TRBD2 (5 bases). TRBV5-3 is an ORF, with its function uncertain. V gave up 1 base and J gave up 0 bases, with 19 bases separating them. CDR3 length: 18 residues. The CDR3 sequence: CARSLKLATSPHQETQYF. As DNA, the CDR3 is TGTGCCAGAAGCTTGAAGTTAGCGACGAGCCCTCACCAAGAGACCCAGTACTTC.

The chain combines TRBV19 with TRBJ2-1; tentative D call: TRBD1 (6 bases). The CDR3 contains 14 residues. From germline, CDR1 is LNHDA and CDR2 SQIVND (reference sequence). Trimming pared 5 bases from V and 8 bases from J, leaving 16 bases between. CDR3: CASSSRNRVHEQFF. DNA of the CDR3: TGTGCCAGTAGTTCACGGAACAGGGTGCATGAGCAGTTCTTC.

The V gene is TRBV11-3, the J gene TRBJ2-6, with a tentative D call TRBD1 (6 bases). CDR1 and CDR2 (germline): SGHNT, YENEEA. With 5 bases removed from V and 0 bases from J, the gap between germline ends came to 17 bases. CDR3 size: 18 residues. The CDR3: CASSLGRGTPSGANVLTF. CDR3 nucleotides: TGTGCCAGCAGCCTAGGAAGGGGGACCCCCTCTGGGGCCAACGTCCTGACTTTC.

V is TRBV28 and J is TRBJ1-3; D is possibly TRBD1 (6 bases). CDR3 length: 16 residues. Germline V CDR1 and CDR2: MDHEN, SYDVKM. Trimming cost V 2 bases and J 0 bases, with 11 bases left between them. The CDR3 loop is CASSLRGGHSGNTIYF. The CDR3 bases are TGTGCCAGCAGTTTAAGGGGGGGGCACTCTGGAAACACCATATATTTT.

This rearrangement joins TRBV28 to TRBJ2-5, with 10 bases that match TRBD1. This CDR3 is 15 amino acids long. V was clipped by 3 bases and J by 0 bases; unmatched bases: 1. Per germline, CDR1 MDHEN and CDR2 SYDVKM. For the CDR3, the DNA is TGTGCCAGCAGTTTGGGACAGGGGCACCAAGAGACCCAGTACTTC. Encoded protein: CASSLGQGHQETQYF.

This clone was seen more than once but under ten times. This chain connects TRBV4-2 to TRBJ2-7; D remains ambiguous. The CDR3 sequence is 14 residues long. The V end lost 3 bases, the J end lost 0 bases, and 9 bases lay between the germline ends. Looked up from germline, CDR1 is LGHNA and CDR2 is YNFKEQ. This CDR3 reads CASSHTRISYEQYF. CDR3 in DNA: TGTGCCAGCAGCCATACACGAATCTCCTACGAGCAGTACTTC.

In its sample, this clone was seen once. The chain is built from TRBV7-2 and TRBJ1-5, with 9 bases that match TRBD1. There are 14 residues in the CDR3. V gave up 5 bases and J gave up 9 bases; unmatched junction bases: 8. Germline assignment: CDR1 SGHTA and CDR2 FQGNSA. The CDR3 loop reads CASSHGQGSLPQHF. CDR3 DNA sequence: TGTGCCAGCAGCCATGGACAGGGGAGTCTGCCCCAGCATTTT.

CDR3 loop: CASSRGNTEAFF. As DNA, the CDR3 is TGTGCCAGCAGCAGGGGGAACACTGAAGCTTTCTTT. The chain couples TRBV6-5 to TRBJ1-1; possibly TRBD1 for D (6 bases). Trimming took off 6 bases at V and 1 base at J, with 6 bases between the two ends. The CDR3 is 12 amino acids. The germline V gene encodes CDR1 MNHEY and CDR2 SVGAGI.

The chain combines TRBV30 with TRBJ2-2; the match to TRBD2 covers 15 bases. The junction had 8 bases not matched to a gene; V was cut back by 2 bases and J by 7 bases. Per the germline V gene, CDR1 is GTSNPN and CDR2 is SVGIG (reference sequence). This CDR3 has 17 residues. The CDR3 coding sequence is TGTGCCTGGAGTAAGGGACTAGCGGGAGGAAGCGGCGGGGAGCTGTTTTTT. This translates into CAWSKGLAGGSGGELFF.

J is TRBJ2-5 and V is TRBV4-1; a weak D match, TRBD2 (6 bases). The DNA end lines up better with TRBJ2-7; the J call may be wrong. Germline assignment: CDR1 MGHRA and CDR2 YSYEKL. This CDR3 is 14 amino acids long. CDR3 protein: CASSRSLRDYEQYF. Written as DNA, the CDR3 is TGCGCCAGCAGCCGGTCCTTGCGGGACTACGAGCAGTACTTC.